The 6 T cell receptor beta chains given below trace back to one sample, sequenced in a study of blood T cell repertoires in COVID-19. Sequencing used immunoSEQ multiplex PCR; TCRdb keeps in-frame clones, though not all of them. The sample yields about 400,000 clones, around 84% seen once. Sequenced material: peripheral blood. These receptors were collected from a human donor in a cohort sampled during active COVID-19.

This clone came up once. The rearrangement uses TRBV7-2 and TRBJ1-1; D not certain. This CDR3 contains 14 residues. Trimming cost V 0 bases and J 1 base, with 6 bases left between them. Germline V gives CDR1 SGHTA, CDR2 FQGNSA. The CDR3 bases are TGTGCCAGCAGCTTAGCCCCAGGGAACACTGAAGCTTTCTTT. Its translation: CASSLAPGNTEAFF.

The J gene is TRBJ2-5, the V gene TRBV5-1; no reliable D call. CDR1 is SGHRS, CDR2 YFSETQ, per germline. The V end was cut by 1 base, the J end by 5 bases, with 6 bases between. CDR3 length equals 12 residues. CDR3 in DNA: TGCGCCAGCAGCTTGATCCGGGAGACCCAGTACTTC. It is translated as CASSLIRETQYF.

CDR3: CASSYVSRGYSYNEQFF. The DNA of the CDR3 is TGTGCCAGCAGTTACGTTTCCAGGGGGTACTCCTACAATGAGCAGTTCTTC. The rearrangement links TRBV6-2 or TRBV6-3 to TRBJ2-1; 7 nucleotides match TRBD1. The CDR3 covers 17 residues. Germline CDR1 MNHEY, CDR2 SVGEGT. V dropped 2 bases and J dropped 0; count of bases not matched to a gene: 7.

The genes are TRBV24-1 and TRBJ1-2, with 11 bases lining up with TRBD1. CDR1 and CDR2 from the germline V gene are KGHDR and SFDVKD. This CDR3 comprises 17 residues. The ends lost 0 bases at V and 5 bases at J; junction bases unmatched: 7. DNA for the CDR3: TGTGCCACCAGTGATTTGAAGGGACAGGGGGTTCGGTATGGCTACACCTTC. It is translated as CATSDLKGQGVRYGYTF.

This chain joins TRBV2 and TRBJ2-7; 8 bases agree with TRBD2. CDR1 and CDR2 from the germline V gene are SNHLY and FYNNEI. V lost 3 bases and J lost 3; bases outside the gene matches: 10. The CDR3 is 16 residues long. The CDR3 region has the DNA TGTGCCAGCAGTGACCCTGGGACTAGGCGTGACTACGAGCAGTACTTC. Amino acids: CASSDPGTRRDYEQYF.

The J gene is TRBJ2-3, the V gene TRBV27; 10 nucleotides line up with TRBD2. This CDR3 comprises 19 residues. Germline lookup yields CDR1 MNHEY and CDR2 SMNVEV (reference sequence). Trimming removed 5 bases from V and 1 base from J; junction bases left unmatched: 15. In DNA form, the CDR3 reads TGTGCCAGCAGTCCCCTTTTTGAATACGGGACTAGCGGCACAGATACGCAGTATTTT. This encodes CASSPLFEYGTSGTDTQYF.